This T cell receptor (beta chain) was identified in a study of T-cell reconstitution after alpha-beta-depleted transplantation in children. Preparation of the TCRbeta library used unique molecular identifiers. TCRdb passed the PCR reads through MiXCR, listing each CDR3 protein once. The table includes about 610,000 distinct CDR3 sequences, 8% to 11% detected once. Sample: PBMCs from the stem cell graft donor, taken from the stem cell graft. The source is a human donor who donated a stem cell graft to a child with acute myeloid leukemia.

The CDR3 reads CASSFGSNTYEQYF. As DNA, the CDR3 is TGCGCCAGCAGCTTTGGGTCCAATACCTACGAGCAGTACTTC. The chain couples TRBV5-1 to TRBJ2-7; D uncertain. The CDR3 has 14 amino acids. CDR1 is SGHRS, CDR2 YFSETQ, per germline. V lost 2 bases and J lost 2, with 11 bases in between.